This is a list of T cell receptor beta chains from one sample in a study of blood T cell repertoires in COVID-19. TCRdb's table, derived via immunoSEQ multiplex PCR, lists solely in-frame clones and lacks some. The sample holds approximately 76,000 clones, about 90% seen once. The sequenced sample consisted of peripheral blood. These receptors were collected from a human donor in a cohort sampled during active COVID-19. The CDR3 runs from the conserved cysteine through the conserved F or W. A D gene is named only where the DNA matches it firmly. Size tells how often a clone was seen (once, few, many) or the class of an expanded clone, and some rows leave it out.

v_gene	j_gene	abundance	d_gene	CDR3aa	CDR3nt
TRBV11-2	TRBJ2-3	.	TRBD2	CASSFPSGPFPSTDTQYF	TGTGCCAGCAGCTTCCCTAGCGGGCCGTTCCCTAGCACAGATACGCAGTATTTT
TRBV9	TRBJ2-7	.	.	CASSVTGDYEQYF	TGTGCCAGCAGCGTAACGGGAGACTACGAGCAGTACTTC
TRBV7-2	TRBJ1-2	.	.	CASSFQPQTAENYGYTF	TGTGCCAGCAGCTTTCAACCCCAGACAGCAGAAAACTATGGCTACACCTTC
TRBV7-2	TRBJ2-7	.	TRBD2	CASSEAGGSSYEQYF	TGTGCCAGCAGCGAAGCGGGGGGTAGCTCCTACGAGCAGTACTTC
TRBV9	TRBJ2-1	once	TRBD2	CASSVSGGSYNEQFF	TGTGCCAGCAGCGTGTCGGGGGGCTCCTACAATGAGCAGTTCTTC
TRBV9	TRBJ2-1	.	.	CASSVTDIYNEQFF	TGTGCCAGCAGCGTCACGGACATCTACAATGAGCAGTTCTTC
TRBV27	TRBJ1-1	.	.	CASSGGAMNTEAFF	TGTGCCAGCAGTGGGGGGGCCATGAACACTGAAGCTTTCTTT
TRBV7-9	TRBJ1-1	.	TRBD1	CASSQGQKNTEAFF	TGTGCCAGCAGCCAGGGACAGAAGAACACTGAAGCTTTCTTT
TRBV2	TRBJ1-1	few	.	CASSDGGENTEAFF	TGTGCCAGCAGTGACGGGGGGGAGAACACTGAAGCTTTCTTT
TRBV6-7	TRBJ1-6	.	TRBD1	CASRRDRAHGYNSPLHF	TGTGCCAGCAGGCGAGACAGGGCACATGGGTACAATTCACCCCTCCACTTT
TRBV7-2	TRBJ1-2	.	TRBD1	CASSLHRGRGNYGYTF	TGTGCCAGCAGCTTACACAGGGGACGCGGAAACTATGGCTACACCTTC
TRBV5-1	TRBJ2-7	.	TRBD1	CASSWDRGEQYF	TGCGCCAGCAGCTGGGACAGAGGCGAGCAGTACTTC
TRBV13	TRBJ1-5	.	.	CASSSDRNQPQHF	TGTGCCAGCAGCTCAGACAGAAATCAGCCCCAGCATTTT
TRBV6-5	TRBJ1-6	.	.	CASSSATGPNSPLHF	TGTGCCAGCAGTTCCGCGACAGGCCCTAATTCACCCCTCCACTTT
TRBV5-1	TRBJ2-1	.	TRBD1	CASSSALRQGGDEQFF	TGCGCCAGCAGCTCGGCCCTCAGACAGGGTGGGGATGAGCAGTTCTTC
TRBV5-6	TRBJ1-2	.	.	CASSFSREGGYTF	TGTGCCAGCAGCTTCAGCAGGGAAGGCGGCTACACCTTC
TRBV30	TRBJ1-3	.	.	CAWSAGQSVSGNTIYF	TGTGCCTGGAGTGCCGGGCAGTCGGTATCGGGGAACACCATATATTTT
TRBV10-1	TRBJ1-4	.	TRBD1	CASSEEQGADEKLFF	TGCGCCAGCAGTGAGGAGCAGGGGGCGGATGAAAAACTGTTTTTT
TRBV28	TRBJ1-4	.	TRBD1	CASSLDRAATNEKLFF	TGTGCCAGCAGTCTCGACAGGGCGGCAACTAATGAAAAACTGTTTTTT
TRBV11-1	TRBJ2-7	.	.	CASSFQGSGEQYF	TGTGCCAGCAGCTTCCAGGGATCGGGTGAGCAGTACTTC
TRBV30	TRBJ2-7	.	TRBD2	CAWRSGGAPYEQYF	TGTGCCTGGAGAAGCGGGGGGGCGCCCTACGAGCAGTACTTC
TRBV27	TRBJ2-7	.	.	CASSWAAGSDDSEQYF	TGTGCCAGCAGTTGGGCGGCGGGCTCGGACGATTCCGAGCAGTACTTC
TRBV7-7	TRBJ1-5	.	.	CASSLGAGLSNQPQHF	TGTGCCAGCAGCTTAGGGGCAGGACTTAGCAATCAGCCCCAGCATTTT
TRBV9	TRBJ1-3	.	.	CASTGSSGNTIYF	TGTGCCAGCACAGGAAGCTCTGGAAACACCATATATTTT
TRBV5-1	TRBJ1-1	.	TRBD1	CASSPGTGPRSTEAFF	TGCGCCAGCAGCCCCGGGACAGGACCTCGAAGCACTGAAGCTTTCTTT
TRBV3-1/TRBV3-2	TRBJ1-2	once	.	CASSQVNRNSGYTF	TGTGCCAGCAGCCAAGTGAACAGGAACTCCGGCTACACCTTC
TRBV27	TRBJ2-7	.	TRBD2	CASSLWGGPYEQYF	TGTGCCAGCAGTTTATGGGGAGGGCCCTACGAGCAGTACTTC
TRBV5-1	TRBJ2-7	.	TRBD2	CASSLPSGDEQYF	TGCGCCAGCAGCTTGCCTAGCGGGGACGAGCAGTACTTC
TRBV2	TRBJ2-7	few	TRBD2	CASSEVGGIHEQYF	TGTGCCAGCAGTGAGGTGGGGGGGATCCACGAGCAGTACTTC
TRBV27	TRBJ2-6	.	.	CASSMKIDSSGANVLTF	TGTGCCAGCAGTATGAAGATTGACAGCTCTGGGGCCAACGTCCTGACTTTC
TRBV10-3	TRBJ1-2	.	.	CAITPRVDYGYTF	TGTGCCATCACTCCCAGGGTTGACTATGGCTACACCTTC
TRBV30	TRBJ2-7	.	.	CAWSLNREEQYF	TGTGCCTGGAGCTTAAACAGGGAGGAGCAGTACTTC
TRBV7-9	TRBJ2-3	.	TRBD2	CASSPPSGGFKTDTQYF	TGTGCCAGCAGCCCTCCTAGCGGGGGGTTCAAAACAGATACGCAGTATTTT
TRBV2	TRBJ1-4	.	.	CASNRDDEKLFF	TGTGCCAGCAACAGGGATGATGAAAAACTGTTTTTT
TRBV29-1	TRBJ1-2	.	.	CSVVGGFYGYTF	TGCAGCGTTGTGGGGGGATTCTATGGCTACACCTTC
TRBV30	TRBJ1-2	.	TRBD1	CAWRGARDRDSGRGYTF	TGTGCCTGGAGGGGAGCCCGGGACAGGGATTCAGGAAGAGGCTACACCTTC
TRBV28	TRBJ1-2	.	TRBD1	CASSLYRTGDGYTF	TGTGCCAGCAGTTTATACCGGACAGGGGACGGCTACACCTTC
TRBV6-5	TRBJ1-6	once	TRBD1	CASGVPGTGHSPLHF	TGTGCCAGCGGGGTCCCCGGGACAGGGCACTCACCCCTCCACTTT
TRBV28	TRBJ1-1	.	TRBD1	CASSPTGGTIAEAFF	TGTGCCAGCAGCCCAACAGGGGGCACTATCGCTGAAGCTTTCTTT
TRBV5-4	TRBJ1-2	once	.	CASRPAGTASNYGYTF	TGTGCCAGCAGGCCGGCTGGAACAGCTTCTAACTATGGCTACACCTTC
TRBV15	TRBJ1-6	.	TRBD1	CATSRGRDRATSPLHF	TGTGCCACCAGCAGAGGCCGGGACAGGGCGACTTCACCCCTCCACTTT
TRBV23-1	TRBJ2-3	.	TRBD2	CASSPAGGHNTDTQYF	TGCGCCAGCAGTCCAGCGGGAGGGCACAACACCGATACGCAGTATTTT
TRBV3-1/TRBV3-2	TRBJ1-2	.	.	CASSQDMPLRDGYTF	TGTGCCAGCAGCCAAGATATGCCGCTTAGAGATGGCTACACCTTC
TRBV4-2	TRBJ2-7	.	TRBD2	CASSQTSGGDDFYEQYF	TGTGCCAGCAGCCAGACTAGCGGGGGGGATGACTTCTACGAGCAGTACTTC
TRBV27	TRBJ2-7	.	.	CASSLYPGLGEQYF	TGTGCCAGCAGTTTATACCCAGGGTTGGGGGAGCAGTACTTC
TRBV27	TRBJ2-7	.	.	CASSLRYGGVPYEQYF	TGTGCCAGCAGTTTGAGGTATGGAGGGGTTCCCTACGAGCAGTACTTC
TRBV4-1	TRBJ1-5	.	.	CASSQDGTGHNNQPQHF	TGCGCCAGCAGCCAAGATGGGACGGGACATAACAATCAGCCCCAGCATTTT
TRBV27	TRBJ2-7	.	TRBD2	CASRSGGPYEQYF	TGTGCCAGCAGGAGCGGGGGCCCCTACGAGCAGTACTTC
TRBV9	TRBJ1-1	.	TRBD1	CASSLDRGGNTEAFF	TGTGCCAGCAGCTTAGACAGGGGGGGAAACACTGAAGCTTTCTTT
TRBV5-1	TRBJ1-4	.	TRBD1	CASSLAGTGATNEKLFF	TGCGCCAGCAGCTTGGCAGGGACAGGTGCAACTAATGAAAAACTGTTTTTT
TRBV4-1	TRBJ1-1	.	.	CASSQTVNTEAFF	TGCGCCAGCAGCCAAACAGTGAACACTGAAGCTTTCTTT
TRBV5-6	TRBJ1-5	.	.	CASSLVSDDSNQPQHF	TGTGCCAGCAGCTTGGTGTCAGATGATAGCAATCAGCCCCAGCATTTT
TRBV11-2	TRBJ1-3	.	.	CASSLDRGPPRSGNTIYF	TGTGCCAGCAGCTTAGATCGAGGTCCCCCCCGATCTGGAAACACCATATATTTT
TRBV5-8	TRBJ1-1	.	.	CASSLGTNTEAFF	TGTGCCAGCAGCTTGGGGACAAACACTGAAGCTTTCTTT
TRBV6-2/TRBV6-3	TRBJ1-4	once	.	CASSHRTGSPEKLFF	TGTGCCAGCAGTCACCGGACGGGAAGCCCTGAAAAACTGTTTTTT